This T cell receptor beta chain was sequenced in a study of cytomegalovirus exposure and HLA in healthy donors. This CDR3 comprises 13 residues. The germline CDR1 and CDR2 sequences are SSHAT and FNYEAQ (reference sequence). Researchers ran the PCR with 60 Vbeta and 13 Jbeta primers. The method was immunoSEQ multiplex PCR; TCRdb's version includes in-frame clones alone and lacks a portion of them. The sample holds over 130,000 clones, around 82% seen once. A remark on this clone: The junction departs from the called germline gene at one end, perhaps through a read error.

The material sequenced was PBMCs. The clonotype originates from a woman aged 40 to 50 in good health and CMV-seropositive. The chain carries TRBV7-7 and TRBJ2-5; 8 positions agree with TRBD2. The CDR3 sequence is CASSLGLGKTQYF. CDR3 bases: TGTGCTAGCAGCTTGGGACTAGGGAAGACCCAGTACTTC.